Presented here are 14 T cell receptor beta chains from one specimen sequenced in a study of monozygotic twins with inflammatory bowel disease. One entry per CDR3 protein, without DNA, is what TCRdb gives after re-calling the 5' RACE reads. The sample totals around 370,000 distinct CDR3 sequences. Source material: blood. The receptors stem from a human donor with ulcerative colitis or Crohn's disease, or a healthy co-twin of an affected twin (not recorded which).

The V gene is TRBV11-2, the J gene TRBJ2-3; as DNA is missing, the TRBD1 call by TCRdb cannot be tested. Germline lookup yields CDR1 SGHAT and CDR2 FQNNGV. This CDR3 has 15 amino acids. CDR3 protein: CASSRGTGMGDTQYF.

The chain combines TRBV12-1 with TRBJ2-2; TCRdb gives TRBD1 as the D gene, but with no DNA this cannot be confirmed. TRBV12-1 is an annotated pseudogene. This CDR3 is built from 11 residues. CDR3: CASEGVGELFF.

The genes are TRBV5-1 and TRBJ1-6; with no DNA, the TCRdb D assignment of TRBD1 cannot be verified. Per the germline V gene, CDR1 is SGHRS and CDR2 is YFSETQ. This CDR3 is 15 amino acids long. CDR3 residues: CASSLQGAQNSPLHF.

The chain couples TRBV5-1 to TRBJ2-1. CDR1 SGHRS and CDR2 YFSETQ come from the germline V gene. The CDR3 has 15 amino acids. This CDR3 reads CASSLNTDAYNEQFF.

The genes are TRBV7-9 and TRBJ1-4; checking the TCRdb D call of TRBD1 is not possible without DNA. Germline lookup yields CDR1 SEHNR and CDR2 FQNEAQ (reference sequence). There are 13 residues in the CDR3. CDR3 residues: CASSWDGDEKLFF.

V gene TRBV10-3 combines with J gene TRBJ2-7. The germline V gene encodes CDR1 ENHRY and CDR2 SYGVKD. This CDR3 region has 13 residues. CDR3 in amino acids: CAISELGMYEQYF.

The V gene is TRBV7-2, the J gene TRBJ1-6. Germline-derived CDR1 and CDR2 are SGHTA and FQGNSA. The CDR3 is 16 amino acids. The CDR3 is CASSVRQLTNNSPLHF. The variable domain in full, with the rest retrieved from reference TRBV7-2 and TRBJ1-6, is GAGVSQSPSNKVTEKGKDVELRCDPISGHTALYWYRQSLGQGLEFLIYFQGNSAPDKSGLPSDRFSAERTGGSVSTLTIQRTQQEDSAVYLCASSVRQLTNNSPLHFGNGTRLTVT.

The V and J genes are TRBV7-3 and TRBJ1-6. The CDR3 runs to 13 residues. Germline CDR1 and CDR2: SGHTA and FQGTGA. CDR3 protein: CASSSTGDSPLHF.

This chain connects TRBV4-3 to TRBJ1-3. Germline values: CDR1 LGHNA, CDR2 YSLEER. This CDR3 has 17 residues. The CDR3 reads CASSQDWGLSSGNTIYF.

The V call is TRBV5-1, the J call TRBJ2-1; the D call from TCRdb, TRBD2, cannot be confirmed without DNA. This CDR3 is built from 16 residues. Per germline, CDR1 SGHRS and CDR2 YFSETQ. CDR3 sequence: CASSLGLAGSYNEQFF.

The genes are TRBV18 and TRBJ2-5. Germline V gene lookup returns CDR1 KGHSH and CDR2 LQKENI. The CDR3 length is 16 residues. The CDR3 is CASSRGRPDFGETQYF.

The chain combines TRBV7-2 with TRBJ1-1; TCRdb selects TRBD1, and the lack of DNA leaves this call unchecked. The germline V gene encodes CDR1 SGHTA and CDR2 FQGNSA. This CDR3 contains 15 residues. CDR3 in amino acids: CASSLTGQGNTEAFF.

The gene calls are TRBV6-5 and TRBJ2-5; TCRdb calls TRBD1, which cannot be checked without DNA. This CDR3 spans 16 amino acids. Germline V gene lookup returns CDR1 MNHEY and CDR2 SVGAGI. The CDR3 loop reads CASSYRTGALGETQYF.

CDR3 loop: CASSPPGSPVQETQYF. This chain connects TRBV5-1 to TRBJ2-5; TCRdb gives TRBD1 as the D gene, but with no DNA this cannot be confirmed. CDR3 length equals 16 residues. Germline V CDR1 and CDR2: SGHRS, YFSETQ.